Shown below are 21 T cell receptor beta chains from a single sample sequenced in a study of blood T cell repertoires in COVID-19. Generated by immunoSEQ multiplex PCR, the TCRdb table keeps only in-frame clones and is missing some. The sample has around 140,000 clones, 88% seen once; the top ten hold 1.8%. Sequenced: peripheral blood. These receptors originate from a man aged 65 to 85 with acute or convalescent COVID-19.

This chain links TRBV6-4 with TRBJ2-1, with 9 bases fitting TRBD1. Germline CDR1 reads MRHNA; CDR2 reads SNTAGT. After removal of 6 bases from V and 3 bases from J, the junction contained 9 bases not matched to a gene. The CDR3 sequence is 16 residues long. CDR3 residues: CASSRAPGQGYNEQFF. The CDR3 DNA reads as TGTGCCAGCAGCCGGGCACCGGGACAGGGCTACAATGAGCAGTTCTTC.

The V and J genes are TRBV5-1 and TRBJ2-1, with D possibly TRBD2 on 5 matching bases. Per the germline V gene, CDR1 is SGHRS and CDR2 is YFSETQ. V dropped 0 bases and J dropped 6 bases, with 16 bases sitting between them. This CDR3 has 16 residues. CDR3 amino acids: CASSLARTYSGNEQFF. Written as DNA, the CDR3 is TGCGCCAGCAGCTTGGCTAGGACTTATTCGGGCAATGAGCAGTTCTTC.

The chain combines TRBV10-3 with TRBJ1-5, with 8 nucleotides matching TRBD1. This CDR3 comprises 14 residues. Germline-derived CDR1 and CDR2 are ENHRY and SYGVKD. The J segment lost 7 bases and the V segment lost 3 bases, leaving 5 bases of the junction unmatched. CDR3 residues: CAISEQGGDQPQHF. The DNA for the CDR3 is TGTGCCATCAGTGAACAGGGGGGGGACCAGCCCCAGCATTTT.

J is TRBJ1-4 and V is TRBV19; 8 bases line up with TRBD1. The CDR3 is 14 amino acids. V dropped 7 bases and J dropped 3; count of bases not matched to a gene: 4. CDR1 and CDR2 (germline): LNHDA, SQIVND (reference sequence). CDR3 nucleotides: TGTGCCAGTACTCTGACAGGGGCTAATGAAAAACTGTTTTTT. It encodes CASTLTGANEKLFF. The full variable domain, with the rest looked up from reference TRBV19 and TRBJ1-4, is DGGITQSPKYLFRKEGQNVTLSCEQNLNHDAMYWYRQDPGQGLRLIYYSQIVNDFQKGDIAEGYSVSREKKESFPLTVTSAQKNPTAFYLCASTLTGANEKLFFGSGTQLSVL.

Comment on this clone: Additional DNA sequences in this sample encode the identical CDR3. J is TRBJ1-1 and V is TRBV28, with TRBD1 identical over 9 bases. The CDR3 is made up of 13 amino acids. Germline V gene lookup returns CDR1 MDHEN and CDR2 SYDVKM. After removal of 6 bases from V and 2 bases from J, the junction contained 1 base not matched to a gene. CDR3 loop: CASRGQGNTEAFF. The CDR3 nucleotides are TGTGCCAGCAGGGGACAGGGTAACACTGAAGCTTTCTTT.

This chain uses TRBV30 with TRBJ1-2; 7 nucleotides agree with TRBD1. The germline V gene encodes CDR1 GTSNPN and CDR2 SVGIG (reference sequence). The CDR3 spans 12 residues. With 5 bases clipped from V and 9 bases from J, the junction kept 9 bases outside the gene matches. CDR3 residues: CAWGLQGSRYTF. CDR3 nucleotide sequence: TGTGCCTGGGGACTACAGGGGAGTCGCTACACCTTC.

V gene TRBV5-4 combines with J gene TRBJ2-7; D unresolved. Germline CDR1 reads SGHNT; CDR2 reads YYREEE (reference sequence). V was cut by 1 base and J by 0 bases, with 11 bases left in between. This CDR3 contains 15 residues. The CDR3 here is CASSLKSRNSYEQYF. CDR3 sequence (DNA): TGTGCCAGCAGCTTGAAGTCCAGGAACTCCTACGAGCAGTACTTC.

The chain carries TRBV6-5 and TRBJ2-4, with TRBD1 matching 9 bases. J lost 1 base, V lost 10 bases, and 8 bases had no gene match. The germline CDR1 and CDR2 sequences are MNHEY and SVGAGI. CDR3 length equals 15 residues. In DNA, the CDR3 is TGTGCCACCTGGGACAGGGCGAGGGCCAAAAACATTCAGTACTTC. It codes for CATWDRARAKNIQYF.

The table lists this clone with a count of one. The chain employs TRBV16 and TRBJ2-1; 9 bases are shared with TRBD2. Germline CDR1 and CDR2: KGHSY and FQNENV. There are 19 residues in the CDR3. Losses at the gene ends were 3 bases for V and 5 bases for J; bases not matched to a gene: 17. CDR3 residues: CASSHGLAGLPRGNNEQFF. As DNA, the CDR3 is TGTGCCAGCAGCCACGGGCTAGCGGGGCTACCCAGGGGTAACAATGAGCAGTTCTTC.

The V call is TRBV19, the J call TRBJ2-7, with TRBD2 matching 7 bases. V lost 3 bases and J lost 7; bases outside the gene matches: 3. Per the germline V gene, CDR1 is LNHDA and CDR2 is SQIVND (reference sequence). The CDR3 is made up of 12 amino acids. The chain's CDR3 is CASSMLREEQYF. The CDR3 DNA reads as TGTGCCAGTAGTATGCTGCGGGAGGAGCAGTACTTC.

This chain uses TRBV7-8 with TRBJ1-1; 8 nucleotides match TRBD1. This CDR3 has 14 residues. J was trimmed by 4 bases and V by 4 bases; bases with no gene match: 5. The V gene's germline CDR1 is SGHVS and CDR2 FQNEAQ. CDR3 sequence reads: CASSYRTGITEAFF. DNA of the CDR3: TGTGCCAGCAGCTACCGGACAGGGATCACTGAAGCTTTCTTT.

The chain joins TRBV5-1 to TRBJ2-3; TRBD1 might be the D (5 bases). V was clipped by 4 bases and J by 4 bases, with 13 bases between them. The CDR3 is made up of 14 amino acids. Germline values: CDR1 SGHRS, CDR2 YFSETQ. The CDR3 sequence is CASSEQGTADTQYF. In nucleotides, the CDR3 is TGCGCCAGCAGCGAGCAGGGCACGGCAGATACGCAGTATTTT.

The chain recombines TRBV24-1 with TRBJ2-1, with D perhaps matching TRBD1 (5 bases). CDR3 length equals 15 residues. V was pared by 3 bases and J by 8 bases, with 16 bases between. The germline CDR1 and CDR2 sequences are KGHDR and SFDVKD. The chain's CDR3 is CATSDGGQISDEQFF. DNA of the CDR3: TGTGCCACCAGTGATGGTGGACAAATAAGCGATGAGCAGTTCTTC.

V usage is TRBV19 and J usage is TRBJ1-2; possible D gene TRBD1, 6 bases. The CDR3 runs to 14 residues. The V end lost 4 bases, the J end lost 5 bases, and 14 bases lay between the germline ends. From germline, CDR1 is LNHDA and CDR2 SQIVND (reference sequence). CDR3 residues: CASSTPQGGYGYTF. For the CDR3, the DNA is TGTGCCAGTAGTACCCCACAGGGAGGGTATGGCTACACCTTC. The entire variable domain, with the rest obtained from reference TRBV19 and TRBJ1-2, is as follows: DGGITQSPKYLFRKEGQNVTLSCEQNLNHDAMYWYRQDPGQGLRLIYYSQIVNDFQKGDIAEGYSVSREKKESFPLTVTSAQKNPTAFYLCASSTPQGGYGYTFGSGTRLTVV.

The chain links TRBV24-1 to TRBJ2-3, with 10 bases identical to TRBD1. After removal of 4 bases from V and 6 bases from J, the junction contained 9 bases not matched to a gene. The germline gives CDR1 KGHDR, CDR2 SFDVKD. This CDR3 comprises 16 residues. The CDR3 spells CATSDLGQGTSDTQYF. In nucleotides, the CDR3 is TGTGCCACCAGTGACCTGGGACAGGGGACTTCGGATACGCAGTATTTT.

The chain links TRBV14 to TRBJ2-5; D may be TRBD2 (5 bases). This CDR3 is 14 amino acids long. Per the germline V gene, CDR1 is SGHDN and CDR2 is FVKESK. Between the trimmed V and J ends, which lost 4 bases and 2 bases, there was a span of 11 bases. The CDR3 sequence: CASSRPGLQETQYF. The CDR3 bases are TGTGCCAGCAGCCGTCCGGGGTTACAAGAGACCCAGTACTTC. The entire variable domain, with the rest obtained from reference TRBV14 and TRBJ2-5, is as follows: EAGVTQFPSHSVIEKGQTVTLRCDPISGHDNLYWYRRVMGKEIKFLLHFVKESKQDESGMPNNRFLAERTGGTYSTLKVQPAELEDSGVYFCASSRPGLQETQYFGPGTRLLVL.

V and J are TRBV19 and TRBJ1-4; no definite D call. With 3 bases removed from V and 0 bases from J, the gap between germline ends came to 8 bases. The CDR3 has 15 amino acids. Germline loops: CDR1 LNHDA, CDR2 SQIVND (reference sequence). CDR3: CASSISSATNEKLFF. As DNA, the CDR3 is TGTGCCAGTAGTATCTCGTCTGCAACTAATGAAAAACTGTTTTTT.

This clone was recorded once. The chain uses TRBV5-1 and TRBJ1-1; TRBD1 might be the D (6 bases). V was clipped by 4 bases and J by 4 bases, with 14 bases between them. The CDR3 spans 14 residues. CDR1 and CDR2 from the germline V gene are SGHRS and YFSETQ. CDR3 sequence: CASSPGARGTEAFF. The DNA for the CDR3 is TGCGCCAGCAGCCCAGGGGCAAGAGGCACTGAAGCTTTCTTT.

This sequence joins TRBV3-1 (or the pseudogene TRBV3-2) and TRBJ2-2, with TRBD2 matching 7 bases. With 4 bases clipped from V and 9 bases from J, the junction kept 8 bases outside the gene matches. The CDR3 consists of 14 residues. Per germline, CDR1 LGHDT and CDR2 YNNKEL (reference sequence). CDR3 region: CASSPGGSVRELFF. As DNA, the CDR3 is TGTGCCAGCAGCCCCGGCGGGAGTGTCCGGGAGCTGTTTTTT.

The chain couples TRBV18 to TRBJ2-1; 9 bases are a match to TRBD1. The CDR3 loop spans 16 amino acids. Germline V CDR1 and CDR2: KGHSH, LQKENI. V shed 1 base and J 4 bases; nucleotides not matched to a gene: 5. The CDR3 spells CASSPLGQGRYNEQFF. CDR3 nucleotides: TGTGCCAGCTCACCACTGGGACAGGGCAGGTACAATGAGCAGTTCTTC.

The chain links TRBV4-2 to TRBJ2-5, with 12 bases lining up with TRBD2. Per germline, CDR1 LGHNA and CDR2 YNFKEQ. Unmatched junction bases numbered 6, after V lost 4 bases and J lost 12 bases. The CDR3 spans 13 residues. CDR3 amino acids: CASSPRTSGGKYF. The CDR3 nucleotides read TGTGCCAGCAGCCCGCGAACTAGCGGGGGGAAGTACTTC.